The 29 T cell receptor beta chains below were found in one sample sequenced in a study of blood T cell repertoires in COVID-19. The data were produced by immunoSEQ multiplex PCR, yet TCRdb's version contains in-frame clones alone and is incomplete. There are about 260,000 clones in the sample; 85% to 90% occur only once, and less than 2.5% lies in the top ten. The sample was PBMCs or T cells enriched from blood (not recorded which). The receptors originated from a woman aged 18-29 years who had recovered from COVID-19.

The chain recombines TRBV5-1 with TRBJ2-2; D may be TRBD1 (6 bases). The CDR3 has 16 residues. Between the trimmed V and J ends, which lost 1 base and 3 bases, there was a span of 13 bases. In germline, CDR1 is SGHRS, CDR2 YFSETQ. CDR3 loop: CASSLTSGEYTGELFF. Written as DNA, the CDR3 is TGCGCCAGCAGCTTGACTTCAGGGGAATACACCGGGGAGCTGTTTTTT.

This clone was recorded a few times. The V gene is TRBV9, the J gene TRBJ1-1; TRBD1 aligns across 10 bases. The CDR3 contains 16 residues. Per the germline V gene, CDR1 is SGDLS and CDR2 is YYNGEE. V was clipped by 2 bases and J by 1 base; unmatched bases: 5. This chain's CDR3 is CASSVGTGVPNTEAFF. CDR3 in DNA: TGTGCCAGCAGCGTGGGGACAGGGGTGCCGAACACTGAAGCTTTCTTT.

The chain links TRBV15 to TRBJ1-4; tentative D call: TRBD1 (6 bases). Germline values: CDR1 LNHNV, CDR2 YYDKDF (reference sequence). CDR3 length: 14 residues. Trimming took off 0 bases at V and 7 bases at J, with 9 bases between the two ends. The CDR3 nucleotides are TGTGCCACCAGCAGAGAAACAGGGCGTGAAAAACTGTTTTTT. Amino acid sequence: CATSRETGREKLFF.

CDR3 in amino acids: CASSPGGTEETQYF. DNA of the CDR3: TGTGCCAGCTCACCAGGAGGGACAGAAGAGACCCAGTACTTC. The gene calls are TRBV18 and TRBJ2-5; TRBD1 is a possible D gene (7 bases). Germline lookup yields CDR1 KGHSH and CDR2 LQKENI. This CDR3 has 14 residues. Trimming took 2 bases from V and 3 from J, leaving 10 bases between them.

The chain carries TRBV6-2 or TRBV6-3 and TRBJ2-7, with TRBD2 identical over 9 bases. The CDR3 loop spans 17 amino acids. The V gene's germline CDR1 is MNHEY and CDR2 SVGEGT. V was pared by 2 bases and J by 3 bases, with 11 bases of the junction left unmatched. Here the CDR3 DNA reads TGTGCCAGCAGTTACCGGCCGACCGGGACTAGCATCTACGAGCAGTACTTC. Translating it yields CASSYRPTGTSIYEQYF.

This clone was counted once. The V and J genes are TRBV7-9 and TRBJ2-3; 7 bases are a match to TRBD2. The CDR3 runs 17 residues. The V and J ends lost 1 base and 0 bases, in that order; junction bases with no gene match: 7. The germline gives CDR1 SEHNR, CDR2 FQNEAQ (reference sequence). CDR3 residues: CASSLGLAGLSTDTQYF. The CDR3 nucleotides are TGTGCCAGCAGCTTAGGTTTAGCGGGCCTTAGCACAGATACGCAGTATTTT. Combining the CDR3 with reference TRBV7-9 and TRBJ2-3 gives the whole variable domain DTGVSQNPRHKITKRGQNVTFRCDPISEHNRLYWYRQTLGQGPEFLTYFQNEAQLEKSRLLSDRFSAERPKGSFSTLEIQRTEQGDSAMYLCASSLGLAGLSTDTQYFGPGTRLTVL.

The rearrangement links TRBV4-2 to TRBJ1-1; no clear D. Trimming left V 1 base short and J 5 bases short, with 14 bases between. This CDR3 region has 15 residues. Germline V gene sequence: CDR1 LGHNA, CDR2 YNFKEQ. CDR3: CASSQGVGSGTEAFF. CDR3 DNA sequence: TGTGCCAGCAGCCAAGGGGTTGGATCGGGGACTGAAGCTTTCTTT.

This rearrangement joins TRBV11-2 to TRBJ1-3; weak D call: TRBD1 (6 bases). Trimming pared 5 bases from V and 1 base from J, leaving 12 bases between. The CDR3 spans 15 residues. Per germline, CDR1 SGHAT and CDR2 FQNNGV. The CDR3 DNA reads TGTGCCAGCAGCCTCGGACAGTCGTCTGGAAACACCATATATTTT. Its protein is CASSLGQSSGNTIYF. The full variable domain, in which reference TRBV11-2 and TRBJ1-3 provide the parts outside the CDR3, is EAGVAQSPRYKIIEKRQSVAFWCNPISGHATLYWYQQILGQGPKLLIQFQNNGVVDDSQLPKDRFSAERLKGVDSTLKIQPAKLEDSAVYLCASSLGQSSGNTIYFGEGSWLTVV.

The chain couples TRBV7-8 to TRBJ1-1, with D hard to call. The CDR3 totals 13 residues. The V end lost 0 bases, the J end lost 6 bases, and 8 bases lay between the germline ends. Germline lookup yields CDR1 SGHVS and CDR2 FQNEAQ. The CDR3, as DNA: TGTGCCAGCAGCTTAGCGAGGGAGTCTGAAGCTTTCTTT. Its protein is CASSLARESEAFF. The full variable domain, in which reference TRBV7-8 and TRBJ1-1 provide the parts outside the CDR3, is GAGVSQSPRYKVAKRGQDVALRCDPISGHVSLFWYQQALGQGPEFLTYFQNEAQLDKSGLPSDRFFAERPEGSVSTLKIQRTQQEDSAVYLCASSLARESEAFFGQGTRLTVV.

The V and J genes are TRBV5-4 and TRBJ2-1; 8 nucleotides agree with TRBD2. Germline V lookup: CDR1 SGHNT, CDR2 YYREEE (reference sequence). Losses at the gene ends were 1 base for V and 5 bases for J; bases not matched to a gene: 5. The CDR3 loop spans 15 amino acids. The CDR3: CASSLRGGAHNEQFF. The CDR3 bases are TGTGCCAGCAGCTTGCGGGGGGGCGCCCACAATGAGCAGTTCTTC. Supplemented by reference TRBV5-4 and TRBJ2-1, the full variable domain reads ETGVTQSPTHLIKTRGQQVTLRCSSQSGHNTVSWYQQALGQGPQFIFQYYREEENGRGNFPPRFSGLQFPNYSSELNVNALELDDSALYLCASSLRGGAHNEQFFGPGTRLTVL.

The chain uses TRBV28 and TRBJ1-2; D is possibly TRBD1 (6 bases). The CDR3 consists of 14 residues. The ends were cut back, 2 bases at V and 7 bases at J, with 14 bases in the middle. Germline CDR1 MDHEN, CDR2 SYDVKM. The CDR3 coding sequence is TGTGCCAGCAGTTTAGTTGGACAGCATGGTGGCTACACCTTC. Protein: CASSLVGQHGGYTF.

The chain has TRBV28 and TRBJ2-2; the D gene is possibly TRBD1 (5 bases). CDR1 is MDHEN, CDR2 SYDVKM, per germline. The ends were cut back, 2 bases at V and 5 bases at J, with 9 bases in the middle. There are 14 residues in the CDR3. The CDR3 DNA reads as TGTGCCAGCAGTTTAAGTCAGGGTACCGGGGAGCTGTTTTTT. Its translation is CASSLSQGTGELFF. Full variable domain (missing parts from reference TRBV28 and TRBJ2-2): DVKVTQSSRYLVKRTGEKVFLECVQDMDHENMFWYRQDPGLGLRLIYFSYDVKMKEKGDIPEGYSVSREKKERFSLILESASTNQTSMYLCASSLSQGTGELFFGEGSRLTVL.

This clone was recorded once. This chain uses TRBV2 with TRBJ2-1; a possible D gene is TRBD2 (5 bases). The V end was cut by 8 bases, the J end by 4 bases, with 12 bases between. The CDR3 has 13 amino acids. CDR1 and CDR2 from the germline V gene are SNHLY and FYNNEI. CDR3 region: CASLGEVYNEQFF. The CDR3 DNA sequence: TGTGCCAGCCTCGGGGAAGTTTACAATGAGCAGTTCTTC.

CDR3 residues: CASSTGTGGEKLFF. The CDR3 bases are TGTGCCAGCAGTACTGGGACAGGGGGCGAAAAACTGTTTTTT. This chain joins TRBV6-5 and TRBJ1-4, with 12 positions matching TRBD1. Losses at the gene ends were 5 bases for V and 8 bases for J; bases not matched to a gene: 3. CDR1 and CDR2 (germline): MNHEY, SVGAGI. The CDR3 is 14 residues long.

The V gene is TRBV11-2, the J gene TRBJ2-3; TRBD1 aligns across 8 bases. Germline assignment: CDR1 SGHAT and CDR2 FQNNGV. The CDR3 length is 17 residues. The J segment lost 4 bases and the V segment lost 2 bases, leaving 11 bases of the junction unmatched. CDR3 protein: CASSLTAGGGVADTQYF. The CDR3 bases are TGTGCCAGCAGCTTAACGGCAGGGGGCGGAGTGGCAGATACGCAGTATTTT.

This chain joins TRBV10-3 and TRBJ2-7; TRBD1 matches at 8 bases. V was pared by 4 bases and J by 6 bases, with 5 bases of the junction left unmatched. CDR1 is ENHRY, CDR2 SYGVKD, per germline. The CDR3 has 13 amino acids. The CDR3 nucleotides are TGTGCCATCAGTGCAGGGGGCGCGACCGAGCAGTACTTC. Residues: CAISAGGATEQYF.

This chain links TRBV7-2 with TRBJ1-2; TRBD1 matches at 8 bases. The junction had 10 bases not matched to a gene; V was cut back by 8 bases and J by 2 bases. This CDR3 is built from 15 residues. Germline V gene lookup returns CDR1 SGHTA and CDR2 FQGNSA. The chain's CDR3 is CASSVKGTGNYGYTF. CDR3 in DNA: TGTGCCAGCTCCGTCAAAGGGACAGGCAACTATGGCTACACCTTC.

A single count supports this clone. V gene TRBV27 combines with J gene TRBJ1-5, with D unresolved. This CDR3 is built from 14 residues. Looked up from germline, CDR1 is MNHEY and CDR2 is SMNVEV (reference sequence). V was trimmed by 3 bases and J by 1 base, leaving 7 bases between them. The CDR3 loop reads CASSLVGSNQPQHF. The CDR3 DNA reads as TGTGCCAGCAGTTTGGTCGGGAGCAATCAGCCCCAGCATTTT.

The CDR3: CASSPRTGGSYEQYF. The CDR3, as DNA: TGTGCCAGCAGCCCACGGACAGGGGGGTCCTACGAGCAGTACTTC. The chain combines TRBV5-6 with TRBJ2-7; 10 bases are a match to TRBD1. CDR3 length: 15 residues. The germline V gene has CDR1 SGHDT and CDR2 YYEEEE. The ends lost 4 bases at V and 1 base at J; junction bases unmatched: 5.

The J gene is TRBJ2-3, the V gene TRBV18; the D gene is possibly TRBD1 (6 bases). Germline values: CDR1 KGHSH, CDR2 LQKENI. V dropped 6 bases and J dropped 1 base, with 14 bases sitting between them. The CDR3 loop spans 15 amino acids. Here the CDR3 DNA reads TGTGCCAGCTCCCACGGGACAAAAGGCACAGATACGCAGTATTTT. Its protein is CASSHGTKGTDTQYF.

J is TRBJ2-7 and V is TRBV28, with 10 bases identical to TRBD1. Germline CDR1 is MDHEN and CDR2 is SYDVKM. V was pared by 2 bases and J by 0 bases, with 4 bases of the junction left unmatched. The CDR3 loop spans 16 amino acids. DNA for the CDR3: TGTGCCAGCAGTTTAGGGGGACAGGGGATCTCCTACGAGCAGTACTTC. It codes for CASSLGGQGISYEQYF.

The rearrangement links TRBV6-1 to TRBJ1-3, with 7 bases that match TRBD1. V lost 0 bases to trimming and J lost 4 bases; unmatched junction nucleotides: 6. The CDR3 is 16 amino acids. The V gene's germline CDR1 is MNHNS and CDR2 SASEGT. This CDR3 is CASSEARTGAGNTIYF. For the CDR3, the DNA is TGTGCCAGCAGTGAAGCGCGTACAGGGGCCGGAAACACCATATATTTT.

V is TRBV20-1 and J is TRBJ2-7, with 7 bases that match TRBD1. V was clipped by 3 bases and J by 2 bases; unmatched bases: 1. Germline V CDR1 and CDR2: DFQATT, SNEGSKA (reference sequence). This CDR3 contains 12 residues. The CDR3 sequence: CSASQGAYEQYF. Here the CDR3 DNA reads TGCAGTGCTAGTCAGGGGGCCTACGAGCAGTACTTC.

This sequence joins TRBV7-2 and TRBJ2-2; D might be TRBD2 (6 bases). V lost 1 base and J 6 bases, leaving 15 bases between the germline ends. The CDR3 sequence is 16 residues long. Germline values: CDR1 SGHTA, CDR2 FQGNSA. CDR3 coding DNA: TGTGCCAGCAGCTTAGTTGCTGGACTAAAGGCCGGGGAGCTGTTTTTT. This translates into CASSLVAGLKAGELFF.

This clone was observed a single time. V usage is TRBV5-6 and J usage is TRBJ1-2; no firm D call. This CDR3 comprises 12 residues. Germline loops: CDR1 SGHDT, CDR2 YYEEEE. V dropped 2 bases and J dropped 5 bases, with 7 bases sitting between them. DNA of the CDR3: TGTGCCAGCAGCTTTAGCGGGTATGGCTACACCTTC. It specifies CASSFSGYGYTF.

The J gene is TRBJ1-6, the V gene TRBV4-2; D unclear. The CDR3 consists of 16 residues. CDR1 and CDR2 from the germline V gene are LGHNA and YNFKEQ. Between the trimmed V and J ends, which lost 0 bases and 7 bases, there was a span of 13 bases. Written as DNA, the CDR3 is TGTGCCAGCAGCCAAGAATCGGGGAATGTGAATTCACCCCTCCACTTT. Protein product: CASSQESGNVNSPLHF.

This clone showed up just once. The chain recombines TRBV5-1 with TRBJ1-2, with D possibly being TRBD1 (5 bases). Trimming took 0 bases from V and 4 from J, leaving 10 bases between them. Germline V gene sequence: CDR1 SGHRS, CDR2 YFSETQ. The CDR3 loop spans 14 amino acids. The CDR3 here is CASSLDGARYGYTF. DNA for the CDR3: TGCGCCAGCAGCTTGGATGGGGCCCGCTATGGCTACACCTTC.

The CDR3, as DNA: TGCGCCAGCAGCCGAACCGGGACTAGCGGGGCCGGGGAGCTGTTTTTT. Translation gives CASSRTGTSGAGELFF. The gene calls are TRBV5-1 and TRBJ2-2, with 13 bases fitting TRBD2. V was clipped by 4 bases and J by 6 bases; unmatched bases: 6. The CDR3 totals 16 residues. CDR1 SGHRS and CDR2 YFSETQ come from the germline V gene.

The sample holds a few counts of this clone. The CDR3: CASSVGLAGVVEQFF. CDR3 nucleotide sequence: TGTGCCAGCAGCGTAGGGCTAGCGGGGGTGGTTGAGCAGTTCTTC. J is TRBJ2-1 and V is TRBV9; 10 nucleotides line up with TRBD2. Germline lookup yields CDR1 SGDLS and CDR2 YYNGEE. The trim removed 0 bases at V and 9 bases at J, leaving 6 bases unmatched. The CDR3 has 15 residues.